The 24 T cell receptor beta chains listed next were all sequenced from one sample in a study of Graves' ophthalmopathy and Graves' hyperthyroidism. Amplification of TCR beta CDR3 regions used RNA transcripts. Scientists carried out first-round RT-PCR using HTBI primers and then a second-round multiplex PCR. From the multiplex PCR reads, TCRdb called clonotypes with MiXCR, one entry per CDR3 protein. The repertoire holds around 1.1 million distinct CDR3 sequences, 35% to 45% seen once, with more than 9.5% in the top ten. Sequencing was performed on peripheral blood or thyroid tissue (not recorded which). Receptor source: an adult man with Graves' hyperthyroidism.

In regard to this clonotype: An end of the junction differs from the germline gene, which may be a read error. The chain employs TRBV10-3 and TRBJ2-7, with 8 bases that match TRBD2. This CDR3 has 13 residues. Per germline, CDR1 ENHRY and CDR2 SYGVKD. The CDR3 here is CASSGSGKYEQYF. The CDR3 bases are TGTGCCAGCAGTGGTAGCGGGAAGTACGAGCAGTACTTC.

This clonotype was recorded many times. J is TRBJ1-1 and V is TRBV7-2; D ambiguous. The CDR3 loop spans 13 amino acids. V was trimmed by 4 bases and J by 0 bases, leaving 6 bases between them. Germline V CDR1 and CDR2: SGHTA, FQGNSA. The DNA of the CDR3 is TGTGCCAGCAGCTCGTCGTTGAACACTGAAGCTTTCTTT. Its protein is CASSSSLNTEAFF.

The DNA for the CDR3 is TGCAGCGTTCAGCTCGGGGGTAACACTGAAGCTTTCTTT. Amino acid sequence: CSVQLGGNTEAFF. This chain uses TRBV29-1 with TRBJ1-1, with a tentative D call TRBD1 (5 bases). The V end lost 5 bases, the J end lost 2 bases, and 12 bases lay between the germline ends. The CDR3 is made up of 13 amino acids. Germline V gives CDR1 SQVTM, CDR2 ANQGSEA.

The sample holds many counts of this clonotype. The chain links TRBV5-1 to TRBJ1-5; possibly TRBD1 for D (5 bases). Trimming cost V 5 bases and J 7 bases, with 13 bases left between them. CDR3 length: 13 amino acids. Germline lookup yields CDR1 SGHRS and CDR2 YFSETQ. In nucleotides, the CDR3 is TGCGCCAGCAGTTCTACTTCAGGGCAGCCCCAGCATTTT. Its protein is CASSSTSGQPQHF.

There are many counts of this clonotype. This chain uses TRBV29-1 with TRBJ1-2; D is unresolved. Trimming shortened V by 6 bases and J by 3 bases, and 8 bases separated the two germline ends. Germline values: CDR1 SQVTM, CDR2 ANQGSEA. The CDR3 is made up of 11 amino acids. The CDR3 here is CSVDQDYGYTF. The CDR3 DNA reads TGCAGCGTAGATCAGGACTATGGCTACACCTTC.

This clonotype was seen at least ten times. The V and J genes are TRBV29-1 and TRBJ2-7; no definite D call. The CDR3 loop spans 12 amino acids. CDR1 is SQVTM, CDR2 ANQGSEA, per germline. The V end lost 4 bases, the J end lost 0 bases, and 7 bases lay between the germline ends. Here the CDR3 DNA reads TGCAGCGTTGGGCCGAACTCCTACGAGCAGTACTTC. Its protein product is CSVGPNSYEQYF.

This clonotype was observed a few times. The chain combines TRBV9 with TRBJ2-7; D is uncertain. The germline V and J ends were trimmed by 7 bases and 0 bases, with 14 bases remaining between them. The CDR3 loop spans 14 amino acids. Germline V gene sequence: CDR1 SGDLS, CDR2 YYNGEE. The CDR3: CASSPTQSSYEQYF. The DNA of the CDR3 is TGTGCCAGCTCACCAACGCAGAGCTCCTACGAGCAGTACTTC. The full variable domain, with the rest looked up from reference TRBV9 and TRBJ2-7, is DSGVTQTPKHLITATGQRVTLRCSPRSGDLSVYWYQQSLDQGLQFLIQYYNGEERAKGNILERFSAQQFPDLHSELNLSSLELGDSALYFCASSPTQSSYEQYFGPGTRLTVT.

This clonotype was recorded once. A much larger clone lies a single base off, so this may be a read error. V and J are TRBV19 and TRBJ2-7; perhaps TRBD2 as D (5 bases). The germline V gene has CDR1 LNHDA and CDR2 SQIVND (reference sequence). Deletions cut 3 bases from V and 6 bases from J, with 12 bases between. The CDR3 consists of 13 residues. CDR3 nucleotide sequence: TGTGCCAGTAGTATGGTACAGCGGTCCGAGCAGTACTTC. As protein: CASSMVQRSEQYF.

This clonotype was seen many times. This chain links TRBV7-3 with TRBJ2-6, with D unresolved. Looked up from germline, CDR1 is SGHTA and CDR2 is FQGTGA. V lost 5 bases to trimming and J lost 12 bases, with 5 bases between them. The CDR3 consists of 10 residues. For the CDR3, the DNA is TGTGCCAGCAGCCGAGGCGTCCTGACTTTC. Its protein product is CASSRGVLTF.

This clonotype was counted at least ten times. The rearrangement joins TRBV7-2 to TRBJ1-3, with D tentatively TRBD1 (5 bases). CDR3 length equals 14 residues. In germline, CDR1 is SGHTA, CDR2 FQGNSA. Trimming left V 4 bases short and J 1 base short, with 8 bases between. CDR3 in DNA: TGTGCCAGCAGCTACAGGCATTCTGGAAACACCATATATTTT. Translating it yields CASSYRHSGNTIYF.

This clonotype was seen many times. V and J are TRBV20-1 and TRBJ2-5, with 7 positions matching TRBD1. CDR3 length: 14 residues. Germline assignment: CDR1 DFQATT and CDR2 SNEGSKA (reference sequence). The J segment lost 1 base and the V segment lost 3 bases, leaving 5 bases of the junction unmatched. The CDR3 protein is CSARSGQVQETQYF. CDR3 DNA: TGCAGTGCTAGGTCAGGACAGGTCCAAGAGACCCAGTACTTC.

The chain couples TRBV10-3 to TRBJ1-2; TRBD1 matches 8 bases. In germline, CDR1 is ENHRY, CDR2 SYGVKD. V lost 2 bases, J lost 13 bases, and 9 bases stayed unmatched. This CDR3 is built from 13 residues. DNA for the CDR3: TGTGCCATCAGTGAGCCTCACAGACAGGGGCGCACCTTC. It translates to CAISEPHRQGRTF.

The genes are TRBV7-2 and TRBJ2-7; 7 bases line up with TRBD2. This CDR3 is 14 amino acids long. In germline, CDR1 is SGHTA, CDR2 FQGNSA. V lost 9 bases to trimming and J lost 2 bases; unmatched junction nucleotides: 10. The CDR3 DNA is TGTGCCAGAGCCGGGGCGGCGGGAGCCTACGAGCAGTACTTC. Translation: CARAGAAGAYEQYF.

This clonotype was observed many times. The gene calls are TRBV7-9 and TRBJ1-1, with a possible D match to TRBD1 (5 bases). Germline V CDR1 and CDR2: SEHNR, FQNEAQ (reference sequence). CDR3 size: 16 residues. Trimming shortened V by 0 bases and J by 3 bases, and 14 bases separated the two germline ends. The CDR3 here is CASSLAQAGTDTEAFF. The CDR3 DNA reads as TGTGCCAGCAGCTTAGCTCAAGCAGGGACGGACACTGAAGCTTTCTTT. The full variable domain, with the rest looked up from reference TRBV7-9 and TRBJ1-1, is DTGVSQNPRHKITKRGQNVTFRCDPISEHNRLYWYRQTLGQGPEFLTYFQNEAQLEKSRLLSDRFSAERPKGSFSTLEIQRTEQGDSAMYLCASSLAQAGTDTEAFFGQGTRLTVV.

This clonotype was seen many times. J is TRBJ2-2 and V is TRBV11-2, with 9 bases fitting TRBD1. With 5 bases clipped from V and 9 bases from J, the junction kept 13 bases outside the gene matches. This CDR3 contains 16 residues. Germline loops: CDR1 SGHAT, CDR2 FQNNGV. CDR3 amino acids: CASSTHGTGIIRELFF. The CDR3 region has the DNA TGTGCCAGCAGCACCCATGGGACAGGGATTATTAGGGAGCTGTTTTTT. The variable domain in full, completed from reference TRBV11-2 and TRBJ2-2, reads EAGVAQSPRYKIIEKRQSVAFWCNPISGHATLYWYQQILGQGPKLLIQFQNNGVVDDSQLPKDRFSAERLKGVDSTLKIQPAKLEDSAVYLCASSTHGTGIIRELFFGEGSRLTVL.

V gene TRBV12-3 or TRBV12-4 combines with J gene TRBJ1-3; unclear D gene. This CDR3 is 11 amino acids long. Deletions cut 6 bases from V and 7 bases from J, with 7 bases between. The CDR3 sequence: CASSLLNTIYF. The DNA for the CDR3 is TGTGCCAGCAGCCTTTTGAACACCATATATTTT.

The chain employs TRBV7-6 and TRBJ2-2; D not certain. V lost 4 bases to trimming and J lost 6 bases, with 9 bases between them. The CDR3 totals 13 residues. Per the germline V gene, CDR1 is SGHVS and CDR2 is FNYEAQ. The CDR3: CASSSKAPGELFF. DNA of the CDR3: TGTGCCAGCAGCTCAAAGGCGCCCGGGGAGCTGTTTTTT.

In this sample, this clonotype turned up once. J is TRBJ2-7 and V is TRBV10-3; the D is unclear. CDR3 length equals 13 residues. CDR1 ENHRY and CDR2 SYGVKD come from the germline V gene. Trimming removed 6 bases from V and 0 bases from J, with 9 bases in between. CDR3 coding DNA: TGTGCCATCAGACGACCAAGCTCCTACGAGCAGTACTTC. This codes for CAIRRPSSYEQYF.

A note on this clonotype: Without the conserved terminal phenylalanine or tryptophan, this CDR3 likely stems from a read error. The chain combines TRBV12-3 or TRBV12-4 with TRBJ1-1; tentatively, D is TRBD1 (5 bases). This CDR3 spans 14 amino acids. The V end lost 5 bases, the J end lost 3 bases, and 13 bases lay between the germline ends. The CDR3 reads CASSPSLGDTEAFL. The CDR3 nucleotides are TGTGCCAGCAGTCCCTCCTTGGGGGACACTGAAGCTTTCCTT.

The chain uses TRBV7-2 and TRBJ1-2, with a tentative D call TRBD1 (5 bases). Trimming took 1 base from V and 5 from J, leaving 14 bases between them. The CDR3 covers 15 residues. From germline, CDR1 is SGHTA and CDR2 FQGNSA. The CDR3 here is CASSLVRQLGYGYTF. In DNA, the CDR3 is TGTGCCAGCAGCTTAGTTAGACAGCTGGGGTATGGCTACACCTTC.

Only a few counts were recorded for this clonotype. The chain has TRBV12-3 or TRBV12-4 and TRBJ2-7, with D perhaps matching TRBD2 (5 bases). V lost 8 bases, J lost 5 bases, and 10 bases lay in between. The CDR3 sequence is 11 residues long. In DNA, the CDR3 is TGTGCCAGCGCACTCGGGGACGAGCAGTACTTC. Its translation is CASALGDEQYF.

The V call is TRBV20-1, the J call TRBJ2-5; 8 bases align to TRBD1. The DNA end lines up better with TRBJ2-7; the J call may be wrong. CDR3 length: 15 amino acids. Looked up from germline, CDR1 is DFQATT and CDR2 is SNEGSKA (reference sequence). The CDR3 DNA reads as TGCAGTGCTAGAACGGACAGGGTGAAAGTCTACGAGCAGTACTTC. Translation gives CSARTDRVKVYEQYF.

The chain employs TRBV14 and TRBJ1-2, with D hard to call. Germline assignment: CDR1 SGHDN and CDR2 FVKESK. V lost 0 bases and J lost 12, with 14 bases in between. The CDR3 sequence is 13 residues long. The CDR3 bases are TGTGCCAGCAGCCAAGATTGGTGGGATGACCACACCTTC. It codes for CASSQDWWDDHTF.

The chain combines TRBV7-6 with TRBJ2-7, with 7 bases matching TRBD2. V lost 5 bases, J lost 0 bases, and 10 bases stayed unmatched. CDR1 and CDR2 from the germline V gene are SGHVS and FNYEAQ. CDR3 length equals 16 residues. The CDR3, as DNA: TGTGCCAGCAGCCCGCGGGCTAGCGGAAGCTCCTACGAGCAGTACTTC. Protein sequence: CASSPRASGSSYEQYF.